This T cell receptor beta chain was observed in a study of blood T cell repertoires in COVID-19. Turning to the study itself: COVID-19 samples collected from the United States, Italy and Spain covered acute and convalescent phases. T cells, B-cell-depleted T cells, or PBMCs provided the cDNA or gDNA that served as material.

This CDR3 has 13 amino acids. V dropped 7 bases and J dropped 7; count of bases not matched to a gene: 8. CDR1 and CDR2 from the germline V gene are SQVTM and ANQGSEA. Authors' analysis steps: Amplification of reference gene primers provided the estimated nucleated cell counts. Sequencing was performed with immunoSEQ multiplex PCR; in TCRdb, only in-frame clones are kept and a portion is missing. V, J and clone size reflect that table, while D and trimming were determined from the DNA. Of about 190,000 clones listed, over 75% are singletons. This clone was seen a few times. The chain employs TRBV29-1 and TRBJ1-1, with 11 bases identical to TRBD1. This sequence originates from a woman between 50 and 59 years old with acute or convalescent COVID-19. The sample comprised peripheral blood. CDR3 residues: CSARTGGVNEAFF. The CDR3 DNA follows: TGCAGCGCTAGGACAGGGGGCGTAAATGAAGCTTTCTTT.